This T cell receptor (beta chain) was identified during a study of beta chain features in type 1 diabetes. Trimming took 5 bases from V and 5 from J; bases not matched to a gene: 11. The CDR3 is made up of 15 amino acids. Germline CDR1 MGHRA, CDR2 YSYEKL. Study-level findings and limits: Naive, central memory and regulatory TCRB repertoires appeared more similar among patients than healthy donors. There was a moderate but significant shortening of TCRB CDR3s in all four CD4+ subsets of Type 1 diabetes patients. Shorter templates might be favored by PCR, and equally so in patients and in controls. An over-representation of cells with high TCR expression could result from cDNA sequencing.

Sorting of CD4+ naive, central memory, regulatory and stem cell-like memory cells was performed via CD45RO/CCR7/CD25/CD127/CD95/CD27. The table lists this clone with a few counts. What it binds is not known. As every portion of the isolated RNA was reverse transcribed, the sequencing read expressed TCRB transcripts. Profiling relied on immunoSEQ multiplex PCR, and the TCRdb table lists in-frame clones only, not all of them. The repertoire holds about 260,000 clones, 20% to 25% seen once, with over 0.01% in the top ten. Sequenced: naive CD4+ T cells from blood. This sequence originates from a woman younger than 45 with type 1 diabetes. The rearrangement links TRBV4-1 to TRBJ2-5, with 7 bases aligning to TRBD1. The CDR3 nucleotides are TGCGCCAGCAGCGTGTTCCCGACAGGGCTGGAGACCCAGTACTTC. This sequence encodes CASSVFPTGLETQYF.